This TCR beta chain was captured by sequencing in a study of T and B cells in COVID-19 patients. Multiplex PCR with BIOMED2 TRB-A/B primer pools amplified TRB rearrangements. Via MiXCR, TCRdb re-called the multiplex PCR reads, giving one row per CDR3 protein. The repertoire holds some 15,000 distinct CDR3 sequences, with around 30% as singletons. Trimming left V 0 bases short and J 4 bases short, with 16 bases between. This CDR3 region has 17 residues. The table lists this clonotype with a few counts. TRB was amplified from approximately 250-500 ng of blood genomic DNA. This clonotype was obtained from a human donor who had recovered from COVID-19. The chain joins TRBV12-3 or TRBV12-4 to TRBJ1-5; perhaps TRBD1 as D (5 bases). The sequenced sample was blood. CDR3 DNA: TGTGCCAGCAGTTTAGCTGACGGGGACGGTGCGAATCAGCCCCAGCATTTT. Its protein product is CASSLADGDGANQPQHF.